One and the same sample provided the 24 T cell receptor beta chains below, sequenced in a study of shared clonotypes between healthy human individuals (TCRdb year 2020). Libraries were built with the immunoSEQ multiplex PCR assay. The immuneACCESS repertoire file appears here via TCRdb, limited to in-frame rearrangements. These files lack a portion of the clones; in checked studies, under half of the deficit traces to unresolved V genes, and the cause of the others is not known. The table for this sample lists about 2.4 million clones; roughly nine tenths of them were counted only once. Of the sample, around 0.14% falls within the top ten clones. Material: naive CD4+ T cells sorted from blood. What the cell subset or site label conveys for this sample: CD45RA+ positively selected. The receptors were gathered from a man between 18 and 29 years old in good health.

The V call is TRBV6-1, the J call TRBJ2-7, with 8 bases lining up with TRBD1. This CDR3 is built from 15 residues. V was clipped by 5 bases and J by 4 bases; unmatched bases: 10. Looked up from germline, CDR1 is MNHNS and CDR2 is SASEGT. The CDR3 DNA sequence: TGTGCCAGCAGTCCTTCAGGGGGCGCGGGGTACGAGCAGTACTTC. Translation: CASSPSGGAGYEQYF.

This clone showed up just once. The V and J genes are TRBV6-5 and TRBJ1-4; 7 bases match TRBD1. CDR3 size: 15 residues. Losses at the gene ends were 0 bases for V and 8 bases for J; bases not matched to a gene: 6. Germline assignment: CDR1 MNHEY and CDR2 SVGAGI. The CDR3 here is CASSYSTGTDEKLFF. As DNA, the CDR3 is TGTGCCAGCAGTTACTCGACAGGGACGGACGAAAAACTGTTTTTT.

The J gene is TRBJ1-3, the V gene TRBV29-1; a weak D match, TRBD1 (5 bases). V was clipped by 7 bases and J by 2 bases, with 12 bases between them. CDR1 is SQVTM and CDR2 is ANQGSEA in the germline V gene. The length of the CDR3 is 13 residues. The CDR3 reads CSGGVGTGNTIYF. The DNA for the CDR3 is TGCAGCGGGGGCGTGGGGACTGGAAACACCATATATTTT.

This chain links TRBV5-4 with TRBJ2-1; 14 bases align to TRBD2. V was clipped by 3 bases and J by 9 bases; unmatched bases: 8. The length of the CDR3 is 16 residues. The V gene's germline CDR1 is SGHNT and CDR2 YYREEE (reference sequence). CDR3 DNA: TGTGCCAGCAGCTCCACGACTAGCGGGAGGGCCGTTGAGCAGTTCTTC. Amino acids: CASSSTTSGRAVEQFF.

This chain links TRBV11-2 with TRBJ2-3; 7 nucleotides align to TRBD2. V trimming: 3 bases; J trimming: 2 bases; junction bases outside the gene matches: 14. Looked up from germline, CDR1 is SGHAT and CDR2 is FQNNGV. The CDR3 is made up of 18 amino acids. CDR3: CASSFGASGALHTDTQYF. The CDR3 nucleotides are TGTGCCAGCAGCTTCGGGGCTAGCGGAGCTCTTCACACAGATACGCAGTATTTT.

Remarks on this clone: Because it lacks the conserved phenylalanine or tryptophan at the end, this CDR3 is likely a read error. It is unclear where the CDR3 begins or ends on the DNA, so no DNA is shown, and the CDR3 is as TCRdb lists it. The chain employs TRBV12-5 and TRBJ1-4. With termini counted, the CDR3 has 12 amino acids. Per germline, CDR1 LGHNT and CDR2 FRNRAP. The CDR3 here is CASGLDQGTWLL.

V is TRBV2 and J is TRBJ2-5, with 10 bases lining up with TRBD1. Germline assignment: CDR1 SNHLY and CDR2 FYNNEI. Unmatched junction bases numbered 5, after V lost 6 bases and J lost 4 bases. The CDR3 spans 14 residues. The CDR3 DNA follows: TGTGCCAGCAGAATCGGGACAGGGGCAGAGACCCAGTACTTC. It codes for CASRIGTGAETQYF.

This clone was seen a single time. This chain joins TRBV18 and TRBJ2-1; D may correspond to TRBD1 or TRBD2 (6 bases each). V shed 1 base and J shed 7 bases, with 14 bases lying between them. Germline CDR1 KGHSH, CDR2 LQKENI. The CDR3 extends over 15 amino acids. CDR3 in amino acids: CASSPLGGAENEQFF. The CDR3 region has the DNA TGTGCCAGCTCACCACTGGGGGGCGCAGAGAATGAGCAGTTCTTC.

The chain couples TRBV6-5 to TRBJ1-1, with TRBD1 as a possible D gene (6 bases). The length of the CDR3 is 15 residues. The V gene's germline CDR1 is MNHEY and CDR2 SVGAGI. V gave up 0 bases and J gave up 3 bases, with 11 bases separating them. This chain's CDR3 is CASSYSWGLDTEAFF. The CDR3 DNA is TGTGCCAGCAGTTACTCATGGGGGCTTGACACTGAAGCTTTCTTT.

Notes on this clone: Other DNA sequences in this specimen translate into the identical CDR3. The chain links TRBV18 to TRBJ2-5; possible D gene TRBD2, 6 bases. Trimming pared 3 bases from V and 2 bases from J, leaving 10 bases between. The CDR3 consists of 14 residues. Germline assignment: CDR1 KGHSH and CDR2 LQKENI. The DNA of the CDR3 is TGTGCCAGCTCACCCGGCGGGGTTCAAGAGACCCAGTACTTC. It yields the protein CASSPGGVQETQYF.

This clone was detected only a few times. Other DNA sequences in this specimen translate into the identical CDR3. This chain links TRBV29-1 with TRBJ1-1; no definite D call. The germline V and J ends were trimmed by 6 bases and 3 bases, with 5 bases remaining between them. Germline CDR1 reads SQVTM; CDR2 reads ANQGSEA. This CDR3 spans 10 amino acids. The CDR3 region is CSVADTEAFF. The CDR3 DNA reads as TGCAGCGTCGCGGACACTGAAGCTTTCTTT.

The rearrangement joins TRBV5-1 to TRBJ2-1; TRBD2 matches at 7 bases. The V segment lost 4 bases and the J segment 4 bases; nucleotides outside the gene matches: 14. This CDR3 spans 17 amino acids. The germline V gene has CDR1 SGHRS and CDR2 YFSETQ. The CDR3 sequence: CASSLGTTSLGYNEQFF. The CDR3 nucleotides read TGCGCCAGCAGCCTAGGGACTACTTCGCTCGGATACAATGAGCAGTTCTTC.

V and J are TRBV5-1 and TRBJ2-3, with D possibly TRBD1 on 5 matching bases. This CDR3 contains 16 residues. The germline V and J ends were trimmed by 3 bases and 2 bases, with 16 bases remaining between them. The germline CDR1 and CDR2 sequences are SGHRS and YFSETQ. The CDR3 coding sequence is TGCGCCAGCAGCTCCTGGGGCGTTAGCTTCACAGATACGCAGTATTTT. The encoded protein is CASSSWGVSFTDTQYF.

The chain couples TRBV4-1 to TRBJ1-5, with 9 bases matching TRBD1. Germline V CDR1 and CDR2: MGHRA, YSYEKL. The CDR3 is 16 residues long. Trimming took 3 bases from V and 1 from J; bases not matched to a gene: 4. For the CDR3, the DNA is TGCGCCAGCAGCCATATAGGACAGGGGAGCAATCAGCCCCAGCATTTT. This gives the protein CASSHIGQGSNQPQHF.

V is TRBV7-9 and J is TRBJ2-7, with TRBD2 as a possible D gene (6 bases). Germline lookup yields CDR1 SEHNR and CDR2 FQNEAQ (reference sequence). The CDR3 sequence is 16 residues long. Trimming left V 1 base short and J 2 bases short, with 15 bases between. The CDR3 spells CASSLGPGTGAYEQYF. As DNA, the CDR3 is TGTGCCAGCAGCTTAGGACCCGGGACGGGGGCCTACGAGCAGTACTTC.

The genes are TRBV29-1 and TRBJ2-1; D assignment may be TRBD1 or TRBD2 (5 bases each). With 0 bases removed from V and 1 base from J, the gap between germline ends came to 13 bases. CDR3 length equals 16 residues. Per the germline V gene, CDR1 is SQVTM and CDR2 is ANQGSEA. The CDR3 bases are TGCAGCGTTGAAGATCTTCCGGGACCGTCCTACAATGAGCAGTTCTTC. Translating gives CSVEDLPGPSYNEQFF.

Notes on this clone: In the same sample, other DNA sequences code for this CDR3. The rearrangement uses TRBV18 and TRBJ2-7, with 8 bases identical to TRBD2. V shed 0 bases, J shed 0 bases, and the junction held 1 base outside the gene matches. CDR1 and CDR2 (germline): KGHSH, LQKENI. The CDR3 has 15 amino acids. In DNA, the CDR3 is TGTGCCAGCTCACCACCCAGCGGGAGCTCCTACGAGCAGTACTTC. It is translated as CASSPPSGSSYEQYF.

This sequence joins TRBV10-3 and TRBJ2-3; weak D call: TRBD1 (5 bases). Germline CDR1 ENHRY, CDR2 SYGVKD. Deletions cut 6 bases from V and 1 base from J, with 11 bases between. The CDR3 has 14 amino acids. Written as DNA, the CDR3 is TGTGCCATCAGAGCAGGGTTCGGCACAGATACGCAGTATTTT. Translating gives CAIRAGFGTDTQYF.

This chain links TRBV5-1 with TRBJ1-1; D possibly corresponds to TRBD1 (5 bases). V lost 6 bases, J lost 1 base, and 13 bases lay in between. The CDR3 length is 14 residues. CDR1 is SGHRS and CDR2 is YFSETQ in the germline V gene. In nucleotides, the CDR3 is TGCGCCAGCACCCCTGGCAGGGAGAACACTGAAGCTTTCTTT. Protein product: CASTPGRENTEAFF.

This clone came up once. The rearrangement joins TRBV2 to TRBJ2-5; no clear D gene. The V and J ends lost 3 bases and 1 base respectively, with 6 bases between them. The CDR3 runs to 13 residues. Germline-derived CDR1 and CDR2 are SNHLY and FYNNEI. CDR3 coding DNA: TGTGCCAGCAGTGAGGCTGTCCAAGAGACCCAGTACTTC. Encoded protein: CASSEAVQETQYF. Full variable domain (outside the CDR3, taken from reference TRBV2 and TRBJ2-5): EPEVTQTPSHQVTQMGQEVILRCVPISNHLYFYWYRQILGQKVEFLVSFYNNEISEKSEIFDDQFSVERPDGSNFTLKIRSTKLEDSAMYFCASSEAVQETQYFGPGTRLLVL.

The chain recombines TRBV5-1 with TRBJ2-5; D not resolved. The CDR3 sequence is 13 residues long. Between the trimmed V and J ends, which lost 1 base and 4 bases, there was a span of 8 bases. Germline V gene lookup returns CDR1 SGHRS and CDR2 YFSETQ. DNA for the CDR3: TGCGCCAGCAGCTTGACCACCGTAGAGACCCAGTACTTC. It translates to CASSLTTVETQYF.

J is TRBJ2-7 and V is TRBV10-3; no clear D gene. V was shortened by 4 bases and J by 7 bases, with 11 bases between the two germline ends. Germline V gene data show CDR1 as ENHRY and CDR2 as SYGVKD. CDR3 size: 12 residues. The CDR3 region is CAISVGLGEQYF. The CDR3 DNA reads TGTGCCATCAGTGTTGGTTTGGGGGAGCAGTACTTC.

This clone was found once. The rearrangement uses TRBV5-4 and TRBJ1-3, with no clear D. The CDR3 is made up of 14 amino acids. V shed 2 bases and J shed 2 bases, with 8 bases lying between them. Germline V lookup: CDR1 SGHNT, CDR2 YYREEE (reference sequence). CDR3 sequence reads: CASSFGTTGNTIYF. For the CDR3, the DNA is TGTGCCAGCAGCTTCGGAACGACTGGAAACACCATATATTTT.

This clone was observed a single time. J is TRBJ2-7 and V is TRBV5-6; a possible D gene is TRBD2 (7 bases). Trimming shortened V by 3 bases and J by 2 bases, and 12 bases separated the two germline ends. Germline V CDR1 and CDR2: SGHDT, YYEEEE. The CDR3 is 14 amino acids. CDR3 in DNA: TGTGCCAGCAGCTGGGGGGGCGGAACCTACGAGCAGTACTTC. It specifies CASSWGGGTYEQYF.